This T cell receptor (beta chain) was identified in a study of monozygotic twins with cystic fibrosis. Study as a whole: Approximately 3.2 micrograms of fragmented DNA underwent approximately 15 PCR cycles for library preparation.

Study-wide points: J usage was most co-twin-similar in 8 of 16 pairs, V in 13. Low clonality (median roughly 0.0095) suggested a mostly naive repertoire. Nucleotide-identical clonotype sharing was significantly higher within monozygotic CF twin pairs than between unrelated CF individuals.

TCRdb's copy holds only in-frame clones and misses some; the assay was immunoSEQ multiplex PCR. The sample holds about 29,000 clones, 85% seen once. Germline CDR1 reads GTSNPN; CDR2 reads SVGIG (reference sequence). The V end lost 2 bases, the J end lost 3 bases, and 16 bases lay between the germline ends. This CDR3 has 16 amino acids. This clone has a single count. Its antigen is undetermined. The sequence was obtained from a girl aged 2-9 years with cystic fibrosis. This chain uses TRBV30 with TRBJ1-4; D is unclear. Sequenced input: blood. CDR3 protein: CAWSPGVPPPNEKLFF. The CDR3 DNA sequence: TGTGCCTGGAGTCCAGGTGTACCGCCCCCTAATGAAAAACTGTTTTTT.